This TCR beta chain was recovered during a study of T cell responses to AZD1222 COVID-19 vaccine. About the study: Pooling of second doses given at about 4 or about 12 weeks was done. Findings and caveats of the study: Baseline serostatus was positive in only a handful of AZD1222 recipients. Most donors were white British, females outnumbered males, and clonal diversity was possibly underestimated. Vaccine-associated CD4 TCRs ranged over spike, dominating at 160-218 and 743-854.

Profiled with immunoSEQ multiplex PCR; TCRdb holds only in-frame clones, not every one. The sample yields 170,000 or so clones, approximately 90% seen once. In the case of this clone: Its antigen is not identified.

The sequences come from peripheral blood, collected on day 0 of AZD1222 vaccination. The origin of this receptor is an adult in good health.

The CDR3 sequence is CASSKTSGGIAKNIQYF. The CDR3 DNA sequence: TGTGCCAGCAGCAAAACTAGCGGGGGGATAGCCAAAAACATTCAGTACTTC. The chain carries TRBV9 and TRBJ2-4; 12 bases line up with TRBD2. V dropped 4 bases and J dropped 0; count of bases not matched to a gene: 5. The CDR3 is made up of 17 amino acids. Per germline, CDR1 SGDLS and CDR2 YYNGEE.